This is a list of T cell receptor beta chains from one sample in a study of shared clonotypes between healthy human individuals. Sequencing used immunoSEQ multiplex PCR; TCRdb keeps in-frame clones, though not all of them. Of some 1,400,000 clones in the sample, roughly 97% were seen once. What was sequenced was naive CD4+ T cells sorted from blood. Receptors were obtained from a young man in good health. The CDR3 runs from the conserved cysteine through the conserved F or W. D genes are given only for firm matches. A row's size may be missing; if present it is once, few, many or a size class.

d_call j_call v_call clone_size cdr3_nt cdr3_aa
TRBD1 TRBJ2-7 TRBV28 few TGTGCCAGCAGTTCCCGACAGGGAGCCTACGAGCAGTACTTC CASSSRQGAYEQYF
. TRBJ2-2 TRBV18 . TGTGCCAGCTCACCGAGAGTGCAGTTGAACACCGGGGAGCTGTTTTTT CASSPRVQLNTGELFF
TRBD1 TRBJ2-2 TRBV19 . TGTGCCAGTAGTACCCCGGGACAGCTGAACACCGGGGAGCTGTTTTTT CASSTPGQLNTGELFF
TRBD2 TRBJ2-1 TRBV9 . TGTGCCAGCAGCTTGGGACTAGTGACGGATGAGCAGTTCTTC CASSLGLVTDEQFF
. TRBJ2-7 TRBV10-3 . TGTGCCGCCGAAAGCGGAGCCTACGAGCAGTACTTC CAAESGAYEQYF
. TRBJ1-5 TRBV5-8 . TGTGCCAGCAGCTATTGGTCAAGCAATCAGCCCCAGCATTTT CASSYWSSNQPQHF
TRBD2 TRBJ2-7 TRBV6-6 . TGTGCCAGCATCCGAGAACTAGCGAGTTCCTACGAGCAGTACTTC CASIRELASSYEQYF
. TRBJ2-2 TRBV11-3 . TGTGCCAGCAGCACACAACCCCCCGGGGAGCTGTTTTTT CASSTQPPGELFF
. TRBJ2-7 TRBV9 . TGTGCCAGCAGCGTAGGCGTTTTAAGTGACGAGCAGTACTTC CASSVGVLSDEQYF
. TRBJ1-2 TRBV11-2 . TGTGCCAGCAGCCCGGGAGCTTTTGGTGGCTACACCTTC CASSPGAFGGYTF
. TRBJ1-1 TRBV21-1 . TGTGCCAGCCCCCACGCGGTGGACACTGAAGCTTTCTTT CASPHAVDTEAFF
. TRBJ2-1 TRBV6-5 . TGTGCCAGCAGTTACTCGAAGCTAACCTCTCATGAGCAGTTCTTC CASSYSKLTSHEQFF
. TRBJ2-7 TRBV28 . TGTGCCAGCAGTTTTGGCGGTAGCTCCTACGAGCAGTACTTC CASSFGGSSYEQYF
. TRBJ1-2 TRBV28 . TGTGCCAGCAGTTTATTCACTGGCTACACCTTC CASSLFTGYTF
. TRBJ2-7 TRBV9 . TGTGCCAGCAGCGTAGAGGGGGTACGGAGCCAACACCCCGACGAGCAGTACTTC CASSVEGVRSQHPDEQYF
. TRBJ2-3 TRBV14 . TGTGCCAGCAGCCGAGACTACGGCACAGATACGCAGTATTTT CASSRDYGTDTQYF
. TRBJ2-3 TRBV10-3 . TGTGCCATCAGACAACATCTAGTACCAACAGATACGCAGTATTTT CAIRQHLVPTDTQYF
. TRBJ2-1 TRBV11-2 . TGTGCCAGCAGCTTAGGTCGCGGTCACAATGAGCAGTTCTTC CASSLGRGHNEQFF
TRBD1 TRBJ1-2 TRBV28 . TGTGCCAGCAGTCCAGGGACAGCCGACGTTTATGGCTACACCTTC CASSPGTADVYGYTF
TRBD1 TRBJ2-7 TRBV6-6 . TGTGCCAGCAGTTACCGGGACAGGGGGCAAGAGCAGTACTTC CASSYRDRGQEQYF
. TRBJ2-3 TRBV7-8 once TGTGCCAGCAGCTTAGTACTTCCAGGGGCACGGCCCTGGGATACGCAGTATTTT CASSLVLPGARPWDTQYF
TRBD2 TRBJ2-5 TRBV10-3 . TGTGCCATCAGTGAGGGAAGGCTCGGACGGGGCGGGAGGGCCATCGAGACCCAGTACTTC CAISEGRLGRGGRAIETQYF
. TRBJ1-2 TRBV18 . TGTGCCAGCTCACCACCAGGGGCCCTTAACTATGGCTACACCTTC CASSPPGALNYGYTF
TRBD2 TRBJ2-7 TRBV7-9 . TGTGCCAGCAGCAAGGGCCCCGGACTAGCGGCAATCTACGAGCAGTACTTC CASSKGPGLAAIYEQYF
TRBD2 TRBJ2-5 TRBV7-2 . TGTGCCAGCAGCTTAGTGCTAGCGGAAGAGACCCAGTACTTC CASSLVLAEETQYF
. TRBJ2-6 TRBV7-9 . TGTGCCAGCAGCTTAGTACCTGGGGCCAACGTCCTGACTTTC CASSLVPGANVLTF
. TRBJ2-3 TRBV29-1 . TGCAGCGTCGAGGATTCCACAGATACGCAGTATTTT CSVEDSTDTQYF
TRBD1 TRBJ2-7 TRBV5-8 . TGTGCCAGCAGAACCGGGACAGTATACGAGCAGTACTTC CASRTGTVYEQYF
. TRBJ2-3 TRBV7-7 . TGTGCCAGCAGCACGGGACGTTCCACAGATACGCAGTATTTT CASSTGRSTDTQYF
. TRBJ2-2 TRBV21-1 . TGTGCCAGCAGCAACAAGAGTACAGGGTCCGCCGGGGAGCTGTTTTTT CASSNKSTGSAGELFF
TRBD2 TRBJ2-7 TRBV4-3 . TGCGCCAGCAGCCAAGCGACGGGGGGTGGAGTGGCCGAGCAGTACTTC CASSQATGGGVAEQYF
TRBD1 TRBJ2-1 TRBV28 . TGTGCCAGCAGTTTACTTTTCGGGACAGGTCACAATGAGCAGTTCTTC CASSLLFGTGHNEQFF
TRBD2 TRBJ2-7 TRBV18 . TGTGCCAGCTCACCTGGGGGACTAGCGGGAACCTACGAGCAGTACTTC CASSPGGLAGTYEQYF
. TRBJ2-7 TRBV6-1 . TGTGCCAGCAGTGAAGCACGGGCTTACGAGCAGTACTTC CASSEARAYEQYF
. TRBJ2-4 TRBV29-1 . TGCAGCGTTGTTTCCCTAACTAGTCCTTCCCGGTACTTC CSVVSLTSPSRYF
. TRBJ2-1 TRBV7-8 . TGTGCCAGCAGCTTAGCTGGACGATACAATGAGCAGTTCTTC CASSLAGRYNEQFF
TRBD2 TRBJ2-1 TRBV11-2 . TGTGCCAGCAGCCCGCTAGCGGGAGGCGTCGGTGAGCAGTTCTTC CASSPLAGGVGEQFF
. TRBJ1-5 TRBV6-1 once TGTGCCAGCAGTGCGGACATCCCCTCTAGCAATCAGCCCCAGCATTTT CASSADIPSSNQPQHF
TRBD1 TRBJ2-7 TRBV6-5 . TGTGCCAGCGGTAGACAGGGCTCCTACGAGCAGTACTTC CASGRQGSYEQYF
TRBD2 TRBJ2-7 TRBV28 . TGTGCCAGCAGGCCGGCCGGGACTAGCTACGAGCAGTACTTC CASRPAGTSYEQYF
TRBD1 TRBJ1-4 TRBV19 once TGTGCCAGTAGTATCTCGACAGGGAGAAATGAAAAACTGTTTTTT CASSISTGRNEKLFF
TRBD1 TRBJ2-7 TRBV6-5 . TGTGCCAGCAGTTACTTAGGGACAGGGATGTCCGAGCAGTACTTC CASSYLGTGMSEQYF
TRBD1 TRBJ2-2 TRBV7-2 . TGTGCCAGCAGCTTAGCGTTTGGGACAGGGTTCGTAGGGGAGCTGTTTTTT CASSLAFGTGFVGELFF
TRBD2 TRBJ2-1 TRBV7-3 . TGTGCCAGCAGCTTAAGCTCCATAACTAGCGGTCTGAAAGATGAGCAGTTCTTC CASSLSSITSGLKDEQFF
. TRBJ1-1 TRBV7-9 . TGTGCCAGCAGCTCCCGCGGGATAGAGGCCAACACTGAAGCTTTCTTT CASSSRGIEANTEAFF
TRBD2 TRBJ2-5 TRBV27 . TGTGCCAGCAGTTTATTTTCCCGCCAGCGGGAGGGCCGGGATGAGACCCAGTACTTC CASSLFSRQREGRDETQYF
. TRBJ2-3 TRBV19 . TGTGCCAGTAGTACTCTTACAGATACGCAGTATTTT CASSTLTDTQYF
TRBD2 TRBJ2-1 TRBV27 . TGTGCCAGCAGTTCGACAACTAGCGGGGTATCATACAATGAGCAGTTCTTC CASSSTTSGVSYNEQFF
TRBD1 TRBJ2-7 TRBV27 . TGTGCCAGCAGTCCCACACAGGGGTTCTCCTACGAGCAGTACTTC CASSPTQGFSYEQYF
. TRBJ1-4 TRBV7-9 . TGTGCCAGCAGCCCCGGTGGCCCTTCAACTAATGAAAAACTGTTTTTT CASSPGGPSTNEKLFF
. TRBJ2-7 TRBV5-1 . TGCGCCAGCAGCTTACCAGGGTATTCCTACGAGCAGTACTTC CASSLPGYSYEQYF
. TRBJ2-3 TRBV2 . TGTGCCAGCACCTACGGGACAGATACGCAGTATTTT CASTYGTDTQYF
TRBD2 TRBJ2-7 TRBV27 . TGTGCCAGCAGGCCGGGACTACTCCGAGGCGAGCAGTACTTC CASRPGLLRGEQYF
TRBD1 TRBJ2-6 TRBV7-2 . TGTGCCAGCAGCCAACGGACAGGATCGAGCTCTGGGGCCAACGTCCTGACTTTC CASSQRTGSSSGANVLTF
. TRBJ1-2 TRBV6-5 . TGTGCCAGCAGTTACCCTGGTGGCTACACCTTC CASSYPGGYTF